This T cell receptor (beta chain) was observed in a study of cytomegalovirus exposure and HLA in healthy donors listed by TCRdb under 2017. Describing the broader study: An earlier analysis of around 600 of the donors reported approximately 300 Gb of sequence data and 117 million unique TCR beta sequences from around 200 million T cells. Roughly 310 gigabases of sequencing data and tens of millions of unique TCR sequences were included in an early release covering several hundred HLA-typed donors. The genetic ancestry cluster associated with self-reported Caucasian donors included about four fifths of the 300 to 400 genotyped donors. The study was designed to test whether signatures of past pathogen exposure could be identified by cataloging public T cell receptors. The study profiled the T cell repertoires of approximately 700 subjects by immunosequencing and related them to cytomegalovirus serostatus. Along with the roughly 700-subject first cohort, a separate validation cohort of more than 90 different subjects was used. To predict cytomegalovirus infection status, the study brought together high-throughput TCR immunosequencing, statistical association of individual TCRs with disease status, and machine learning. A later analysis re-examined previously published TCR beta repertoires from just over 650 donors and added high-resolution HLA genotyping to investigate patterns of TCR occurrence. In the later analysis, no new phenotypic data were used to find candidate immune exposures; instead, reliance was placed on TCR beta sequences and their occurrence across donors. To decide whether each TCR beta V gene segment behaved as functional or pseudogenic, an earlier analysis of fewer than 750 of the donors relied on high-throughput TCR beta sequencing. Donor age, sex, ethnicity and CMV serostatus were compiled alongside the repertoire data. Genome-wide SNP genotypes for about 65% of the roughly 700 donors were used in a later genetic analysis, which treated that subset as a discovery cohort. All discovery cohort repertoires had been generated on a single sequencing platform. HLA typing covered class I and class II loci at four-digit resolution. The number of donors typed differed by locus, with roughly 629-640 for A, B, C, DRB1 and DQB1, about 500 for DQA1, approximately 580 for DPA1, and some 440 for DPB1. Because of strong linkage in the cohort, five DR-DQ haplotypes were treated as single units for association and clustering. Among 350 to 400 genotyped donors of the cohort, an average of roughly 240,000 unique TCR beta nucleotide sequences were sequenced per donor, around 18% of them non-productive. What the work shows at the level of the full study, not this receptor alone: In a later analysis, HLA-associated TCR beta chains showed more clonal expansion and lower generation probabilities than non-associated chains that were equally common. The presence/absence analyses assumed that sequencing depth was roughly uniform across donors, and that assumption may not be true. This cohort had only TCR beta chains sequenced, and the lack of alpha or paired-chain data limited which features could be detected. A few of the identified cytomegalovirus-associated TCR beta chains were confirmed in vitro to be specific for cytomegalovirus antigens. According to a later analysis, most CMV-associated TCR beta chains appeared to be HLA-restricted, and the HLA associations seemed to be driven largely by CMV exposure. Linkage disequilibrium might explain the correlated functional status among segregating V segments, but an unknown experimental factor could not be ruled out. According to a later analysis, parvovirus B19, influenza, CMV and Epstein-Barr virus appeared linked to several top co-occurrence clusters. Because HLA typing was unavailable for some donors at each locus, only the typed subset was used in association tests. Most TCR sequences were seen in very few donors, while some public TCRs were found in many individuals. A cluster of highly shared sequence variants was judged likely to represent a technical artifact of the sequencing pipeline. When HLA alleles, especially DR and DQ, strongly co-occurred, attributing TCR associations to individual alleles was difficult. An earlier analysis of several hundred of the donors showed that most TCR beta V segments appeared in productive rearrangements either about 87% or about 30% of the time, which broadly matched IMGT annotations. A later analysis found that TCR association rates varied across HLA loci, with DRB1 alleles showing the most associated TCRs and HLA-C alleles the fewest. Some IMGT-functional V segments, including TRBV6-2 and TRBV6-3, could not be told apart with the 87-base-pair reads, so those segments were excluded. A total of about 150 TCR beta chains were listed by the study as associated with cytomegalovirus. Approximately 18 rarely observed V segments, including chromosome 9 orphons, were excluded from the earlier analysis of about 500 of the donors because counts were too low. A further reported finding was that TCR beta sequences accurately predicted the HLA-A and HLA-B alleles for most subjects in the first cohort. A later genetic analysis reported fewer N-insertions in productive TCRs among donors in an Asian-associated ancestry cluster than the roughly 670-donor mean. Immune exposure information for the cohort was limited to CMV serostatus. Cytomegalovirus status was reported to be diagnosed by the classifier with high specificity and sensitivity in both the original and validation cohorts. According to the authors, the approach could potentially be generalized to other disease states and immunological phenotypes. A later analysis associated about 18,000 TCR beta sequences with specific HLA alleles at a false discovery rate of 0.05. In a later genetic analysis, a missense DCLRE1C variant was associated with V-gene and J-gene trimming of TCR beta chains, and the association was replicated in an independent cohort.

From the cysteine up to the phenylalanine, the CDR3 has a length of 16 residues. The CDR3 DNA has 48 bases and is translated from base 1. The germline V gene (reference sequence) sets CDR1 to MNHEY and CDR2 to SMNVEV. Germline trimming: 6 bases from V, 0 bases from J; junction bases outside gene matches: 8. The cohort was made up of 666 healthy bone marrow donors. All cohort members were sampled while nominally healthy, although unrecorded immune exposures were likely present. The donor was CMV seronegative and belonged to the group of 352 seronegative cohort members. Each donor provided a peripheral blood sample, and peripheral blood mononuclear cells were used for TCR beta sequencing. Genomic DNA was extracted from the blood cell samples with the Qiagen DNeasy Blood Extraction Kit. The library was prepared using the immunoSEQ multiplex PCR assay. For the multiplex PCR, a mixture combining 60 forward primers for TCR Vbeta segments and 13 reverse primers for TCR Jbeta segments was used. The CDR3 region of rearranged TCR beta genes was amplified from genomic DNA with a multiplex PCR assay. The Illumina HiSeq System was used to sequence the amplified TCR beta libraries as 87-base-pair reads. The source study handled its data this way. A later analysis counted 75 million to 100 million unique TCR beta chains across the approximately 700 repertoires, and 10 million to 11 million of these chains were shared by at least two donors. Raw reads were error-corrected and collapsed into unique sequences by a nearest-neighbor algorithm in which closely related sequences were merged to remove PCR and sequencing errors. To assign V, D and J gene segments, CDR3 sequences were aligned to IMGT reference sequences. For a sequence to be retained, a match of at least six nucleotides was required to both a V gene segment and a J gene segment. Rearrangements were classified as productive when the CDR3 lacked stop codons and remained in frame with V and J, and all other rearrangements were classified as non-productive. CDR3 was defined according to IMGT convention as the region running from the second conserved V-encoded cysteine to the conserved J-encoded phenylalanine. The earlier analysis of 500 to 650 of the donors excluded any sequence lacking an unambiguous match to a single V gene segment. An earlier analysis of 500 to 700 of the donors classified V segments as functional when productive rearrangements were above 56.7% and as segregating when the standard deviation between donors was above 5%. To diagnose cytomegalovirus status from the catalog of TCR beta chain sequences, a statistical classification framework was built. In a later analysis, TCR nucleotide sequences were compared against IMGT/GENE-DB human TR gene sequences so that V and J genes could be assigned. In a later analysis, CDR3 sequences and most-parsimonious VDJ recombination scenarios were assigned using the TCRdist pipeline. A later analysis defined each TCR beta chain by its CDR3 amino acid sequence plus V-gene family, and excluded reads lacking a unique V-gene family. As a way to deal with suspected cross-contamination and a sequencing artifact, a later analysis dropped hundreds of nucleotide sequences that were highly shared and had low generation probability. For each public chain, a later analysis derived a clonal expansion index from normalized ranks of inferred template counts within each repertoire. A later analysis computed generation probabilities with a VDJ recombination model fitted to out-of-frame rearrangements, and checked the results against IGoR. A later analysis scored TCR-TCR, TCR-HLA and TCR-CMV co-occurrence with hypergeometric tests, applying a repertoire-size bias correction to TCR pairs. In a later analysis, false discovery rates were estimated by permuting HLA or CMV assignments 20 times. In a later analysis, co-occurring TCRs were grouped using DBSCAN, with TCRdist sequence similarity added in when clustering inside HLA-allele-positive subsets. Repertoires with fewer than 30,000 or more than 120,000 public chains, plus five repertoires with anomalous nucleotide sharing, were excluded from co-occurrence clustering. Here the immuneACCESS table is served through TCRdb, limited to in-frame sequences with V and J called. Missing clones are a known gap in these copies; in checked studies unresolved V genes cover under half, and the rest lacks a known reason. D and trimming come from the DNA, and the V and J calls and clone size come from that table. The sample contains 270,000 or so clones, about 90% of them found a single time. The leading ten clones occupy less than 2% of the sample.

Comments on this clone: There is no known antigen for this receptor. No base-level quality is on record; no much larger clone is a single base apart.

Sequenced material: PBMCs. The rearranged segments are TRBV27 and TRBJ2-1, with 7 middle bases fitting TRBD1. The clonotype comes from a girl aged 2 to 9 in good health and CMV-seronegative. The base sequence is TGTGCCAGCAGAAGAAAGGGGGCCCACTCCTACAATGAGCAGTTCTTC. This encodes CASRRKGAHSYNEQFF.